Listed below are T cell receptor beta chains from one sample, sequenced in a study of T cell responses to AZD1222 COVID-19 vaccine. Clones were sequenced by immunoSEQ multiplex PCR, and TCRdb holds only the in-frame ones, with some missing. The sample yields some 170,000 clones, 85% to 90% seen once. The input for sequencing was peripheral blood, taken 28 days after the second dose of the MenACWY control vaccine. Source of these receptors: an adult who received the MenACWY meningococcal vaccine as a control. Each CDR3 is given with its conserved first and last residue. A D gene is named only where the DNA matches it firmly. Not every row has a clone size; where given, it reads once, few, many or a size class.

size | J | V | D | DNA | CDR3
once | TRBJ1-1 | TRBV19 | TRBD1 | TGTGCCAGTAGTTTGACGACAGGGGGATTCACTGAAGCTTTCTTT | CASSLTTGGFTEAFF
NA | TRBJ2-7 | TRBV9 | NA | TGTGCCAGCACCCTTGGCGACGGAGGCTCCTACGAGCAGTACTTC | CASTLGDGGSYEQYF
NA | TRBJ1-1 | TRBV5-1 | NA | TGCGCCAGCAGCTTGGGACAGGCGAACACTGAAGCTTTCTTT | CASSLGQANTEAFF
NA | TRBJ1-6 | TRBV7-9 | TRBD1 | TGTGCCAGCAGCCCCCCGGCGGGACAGCACCTTTCACCCCTCCACTTT | CASSPPAGQHLSPLHF
once | TRBJ2-7 | TRBV7-2 | NA | TGTGCCAGCAGCTTAGGTTGGCAGTGGAGCTCCTACGAGCAGTACTTC | CASSLGWQWSSYEQYF
NA | TRBJ2-1 | TRBV5-4 | TRBD2 | TGTGCCAGCAGCCCCACTAGCGGTTCCCTTTACAATGAGCAGTTCTTC | CASSPTSGSLYNEQFF
NA | TRBJ2-7 | TRBV28 | NA | TGTGCCAGCAGTCCCACCTCCAATACCTACGAGCAGTACTTC | CASSPTSNTYEQYF
NA | TRBJ2-2 | TRBV5-1 | TRBD1 | TGCGCCAGCGCAAGGACAGGGGGCGGGGAGCTGTTTTTT | CASARTGGGELFF
NA | TRBJ1-5 | TRBV9 | TRBD1 | TGTGCCAGCAGCGTAGGGGCGGGACAGGGAATAAATCAGCCCCAGCATTTT | CASSVGAGQGINQPQHF
NA | TRBJ2-7 | TRBV7-2 | TRBD1 | TGTGCCAGCAGCCCTCGCGGAGGACAGGGCGTCCACGAGCAGTACTTC | CASSPRGGQGVHEQYF
NA | TRBJ2-1 | TRBV7-9 | TRBD2 | TGTGCCAGCAGCGAGAGAACGGGACTAGCGGGGCCCAATTACAATGAGCAGTTCTTC | CASSERTGLAGPNYNEQFF
once | TRBJ1-3 | TRBV5-1 | NA | TGCGCCAGCAGCTTGGGGCAGGACTTTAGCTCTGGAAACACCATATATTTT | CASSLGQDFSSGNTIYF
NA | TRBJ1-2 | TRBV30 | NA | TGTGCCTGGAGCCCAGTTGGCTACACCTTC | CAWSPVGYTF
NA | TRBJ2-1 | TRBV7-9 | NA | TGTGCCAGCAGCTTAGTCCATGAGACCTTGGTTAGCAATGAGCAGTTCTTC | CASSLVHETLVSNEQFF
once | TRBJ2-7 | TRBV7-3 | TRBD2 | TGTGCCAGCACCCAAAGGGCTAGCGGCTACGAGCAGTACTTC | CASTQRASGYEQYF
NA | TRBJ2-7 | TRBV3-1/TRBV3-2 | NA | TGTGCCAGCAGCCCCGGGGTTCCCTACGAGCAGTACTTC | CASSPGVPYEQYF
NA | TRBJ1-6 | TRBV28 | NA | TGTGCCAGCAAAGGGGGAACACCCCTCCACTTT | CASKGGTPLHF
NA | TRBJ1-3 | TRBV19 | TRBD1 | TGTGCCAGTATTTTGGGACAGGACTCTGGAAACACCATATATTTT | CASILGQDSGNTIYF
NA | TRBJ2-2 | TRBV4-3 | NA | TGCGCCAGCAGCCAAGATCCGGAAGGATTGTACGGCGGGGAGCTGTTTTTT | CASSQDPEGLYGGELFF